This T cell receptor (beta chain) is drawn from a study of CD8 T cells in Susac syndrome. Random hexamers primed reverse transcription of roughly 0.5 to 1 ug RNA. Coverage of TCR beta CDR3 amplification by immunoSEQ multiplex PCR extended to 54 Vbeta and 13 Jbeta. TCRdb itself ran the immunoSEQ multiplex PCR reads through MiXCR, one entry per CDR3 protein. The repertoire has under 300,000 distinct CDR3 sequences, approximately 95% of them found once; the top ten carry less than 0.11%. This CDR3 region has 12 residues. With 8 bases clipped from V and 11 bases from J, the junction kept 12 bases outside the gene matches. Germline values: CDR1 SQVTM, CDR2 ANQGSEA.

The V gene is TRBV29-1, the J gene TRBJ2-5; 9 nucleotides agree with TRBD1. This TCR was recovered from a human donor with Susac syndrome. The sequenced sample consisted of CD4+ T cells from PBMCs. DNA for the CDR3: TGCAGCTTAGGGAGGACAGGGGAAGCTCAGTACTTC. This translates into CSLGRTGEAQYF.